This entry lists 18 T cell receptor beta chains sequenced from one sample in a study of cytomegalovirus exposure and HLA in healthy donors. With 60 Vbeta and 13 Jbeta primers, the PCR was carried out. Generated by immunoSEQ multiplex PCR, the TCRdb table keeps only in-frame clones and is missing some. The sample holds about 150,000 clones, around four fifths seen once. The sample consisted of PBMCs. The receptors were sampled from a man between 35 and 55 years old in good health and CMV-seronegative.

The rearrangement links TRBV5-5 to TRBJ1-2; TRBD1 aligns across 7 bases. V lost 3 bases, J lost 3 bases, and 5 bases stayed unmatched. Looked up from germline, CDR1 is SGHKS and CDR2 is YYEKEE (reference sequence). The CDR3 length is 14 residues. CDR3 residues: CASSSSTGYYGYTF. CDR3 coding DNA: TGTGCCAGCAGCTCCTCGACAGGGTACTATGGCTACACCTTC.

The chain couples TRBV10-3 to TRBJ2-1, with 10 nucleotides matching TRBD2. Germline CDR1 is ENHRY and CDR2 is SYGVKD. Losses at the gene ends were 0 bases for V and 5 bases for J; bases not matched to a gene: 4. This CDR3 is 16 amino acids long. CDR3 region: CAISESGTSANNEQFF. The CDR3 DNA reads TGTGCCATCAGTGAGTCAGGGACTAGCGCAAACAATGAGCAGTTCTTC.

This clone showed up just once. One junction end disagrees with the germline gene, perhaps due to a read error. The chain joins TRBV7-9 to TRBJ2-2, with no clear D. Germline V gives CDR1 SEHNR, CDR2 FQNEAQ (reference sequence). This CDR3 region has 11 residues. DNA of the CDR3: TGTTCCAGCAGCCCCCCAGGGGAGCTGTTTTTT. Its translation is CSSSPPGELFF.

The rearrangement joins TRBV5-1 to TRBJ1-1; 9 bases match TRBD1. The CDR3 has 15 amino acids. Germline V gives CDR1 SGHRS, CDR2 YFSETQ. V was pared by 4 bases and J by 1 base, with 5 bases of the junction left unmatched. In DNA, the CDR3 is TGCGCCAGCAGCCTTTGGACAGGGGAGAACACTGAAGCTTTCTTT. This gives the protein CASSLWTGENTEAFF.

The chain combines TRBV7-9 with TRBJ1-1; 7 bases map to TRBD1. V lost 5 bases and J lost 2; bases outside the gene matches: 8. The CDR3 consists of 15 residues. From germline, CDR1 is SEHNR and CDR2 FQNEAQ (reference sequence). CDR3 in amino acids: CASSPTEGANTEAFF. In nucleotides, the CDR3 is TGTGCCAGCAGCCCGACGGAGGGGGCTAACACTGAAGCTTTCTTT.

V gene TRBV5-8 combines with J gene TRBJ1-2; tentative D call: TRBD1 (6 bases). CDR1 is SGHTS, CDR2 YDEGEE, per germline. The V gene lost 4 bases and the J gene lost 7 bases, with 17 bases spanning the gap. The CDR3 runs 14 residues. The CDR3 reads CASSNIQGQSGYTF. CDR3 nucleotides: TGTGCCAGCAGCAATATACAGGGCCAGAGTGGCTACACCTTC.

V and J are TRBV27 and TRBJ2-7, with D tentatively TRBD2 (6 bases). The CDR3 sequence is 14 residues long. CDR1 and CDR2 from the germline V gene are MNHEY and SMNVEV (reference sequence). Trimming took off 3 bases at V and 3 bases at J, with 12 bases between the two ends. The CDR3 loop reads CASSLELGGYEQYF. The CDR3 DNA reads TGTGCCAGCAGTTTGGAACTGGGGGGCTACGAGCAGTACTTC.

This chain connects TRBV19 to TRBJ1-1; 9 bases fit TRBD1. Germline V gives CDR1 LNHDA, CDR2 SQIVND (reference sequence). The CDR3 runs 13 residues. V lost 3 bases and J lost 8; bases outside the gene matches: 4. CDR3 amino acids: CASSMDRGSEAFF. In nucleotides, the CDR3 is TGTGCCAGTAGTATGGACAGGGGCTCGGAAGCTTTCTTT.

This chain uses TRBV19 with TRBJ1-1, with D possibly matching TRBD1 (6 bases). V lost 6 bases and J 7 bases, leaving 21 bases between the germline ends. This CDR3 comprises 15 residues. Germline CDR1 is LNHDA and CDR2 is SQIVND (reference sequence). The CDR3 reads CASSVLGHPMLEAFF. Written as DNA, the CDR3 is TGTGCCAGTAGCGTCCTGGGACACCCGATGCTTGAAGCTTTCTTT.

The CDR3 reads CASSTRQKETQYF. The CDR3 DNA sequence: TGTGCCAGCAGTACACGCCAGAAAGAGACCCAGTACTTC. This sequence joins TRBV6-5 and TRBJ2-5; D not certain. V was shortened by 5 bases and J by 3 bases, with 10 bases between the two germline ends. The CDR3 is 13 amino acids. Germline assignment: CDR1 MNHEY and CDR2 SVGAGI.

The chain joins TRBV7-6 to TRBJ1-1; 9 nucleotides align to TRBD1. This CDR3 is built from 15 residues. J lost 5 bases, V lost 4 bases, and 8 bases had no gene match. CDR1 SGHVS and CDR2 FNYEAQ come from the germline V gene. The DNA of the CDR3 is TGTGCCAGCAGCTCAAGGACAGGGGAGGAAACTGAAGCTTTCTTT. Protein product: CASSSRTGEETEAFF. Full variable domain (missing parts from reference TRBV7-6 and TRBJ1-1): GAGVSQSPRYKVTKRGQDVALRCDPISGHVSLYWYRQALGQGPEFLTYFNYEAQQDKSGLPNDRFSAERPEGSISTLTIQRTEQRDSAMYRCASSSRTGEETEAFFGQGTRLTVV.

The V gene is TRBV7-3, the J gene TRBJ2-7, with 9 positions matching TRBD1. The CDR3 covers 14 residues. V lost 2 bases, J lost 3 bases, and 2 bases stayed unmatched. Germline assignment: CDR1 SGHTA and CDR2 FQGTGA. As DNA, the CDR3 is TGTGCCAGCAGCTTAGGACAGGGGTTCTACGAGCAGTACTTC. Translated, it gives CASSLGQGFYEQYF. Looking up the rest from reference TRBV7-3 and TRBJ2-7 gives the full variable domain: GAGVSQTPSNKVTEKGKYVELRCDPISGHTALYWYRQSLGQGPEFLIYFQGTGAADDSGLPNDRFFAVRPEGSVSTLKIQRTERGDSAVYLCASSLGQGFYEQYFGPGTRLTVT.

The chain uses TRBV9 and TRBJ2-1; weak D call: TRBD1 (5 bases). The CDR3 is 17 amino acids. Germline values: CDR1 SGDLS, CDR2 YYNGEE. Trimming took 4 bases from V and 1 from J, leaving 18 bases between them. The CDR3 nucleotides read TGTGCCAGCAGCCTTACCAGGGCCGAAGGGTCCTACAATGAGCAGTTCTTC. Translation gives CASSLTRAEGSYNEQFF.

This clone was detected a few times. The chain employs TRBV30 and TRBJ2-7; D is possibly TRBD2 (7 bases). The CDR3 spans 11 residues. Per germline, CDR1 GTSNPN and CDR2 SVGIG (reference sequence). The V and J ends lost 5 bases and 5 bases respectively, with 10 bases between them. The CDR3 DNA sequence: TGTGCCTGGCAGGGGAGGGACGAGCAGTACTTC. As protein: CAWQGRDEQYF.

This clone was observed a single time. This chain joins TRBV27 and TRBJ1-1, with D unclear. This CDR3 spans 13 amino acids. Trimming shortened V by 3 bases and J by 4 bases, and 9 bases separated the two germline ends. Germline assignment: CDR1 MNHEY and CDR2 SMNVEV (reference sequence). The CDR3 loop reads CASSLFRSTEAFF. DNA of the CDR3: TGTGCCAGCAGTTTGTTTAGGAGCACTGAAGCTTTCTTT.

This clone was seen only once. The V and J genes are TRBV27 and TRBJ2-5; TRBD2 matches at 12 bases. The CDR3 spans 14 residues. Germline CDR1 and CDR2: MNHEY and SMNVEV (reference sequence). Losses at the gene ends were 6 bases for V and 5 bases for J; bases not matched to a gene: 4. DNA of the CDR3: TGTGCCAGCAGCCTAGCGGGGGGGAAGGAGACCCAGTACTTC. It is translated as CASSLAGGKETQYF.

For the CDR3, the DNA is TGTGCCAGTAGTCCCATTGACAGGAATTCACCCCTCCACTTT. This gives the protein CASSPIDRNSPLHF. This chain joins TRBV19 and TRBJ1-6; possibly TRBD1 for D (6 bases). CDR1 LNHDA and CDR2 SQIVND come from the germline V gene (reference sequence). The CDR3 spans 14 residues. Deletions cut 5 bases from V and 7 bases from J, with 12 bases between. The full variable domain, rest sourced from reference TRBV19 and TRBJ1-6, is DGGITQSPKYLFRKEGQNVTLSCEQNLNHDAMYWYRQDPGQGLRLIYYSQIVNDFQKGDIAEGYSVSREKKESFPLTVTSAQKNPTAFYLCASSPIDRNSPLHFGNGTRLTVT.

The chain employs TRBV6-5 and TRBJ2-5, with D maybe TRBD2 (6 bases). Trimming pared 6 bases from V and 7 bases from J, leaving 18 bases between. Germline CDR1 reads MNHEY; CDR2 reads SVGAGI. The CDR3 has 14 amino acids. The CDR3 sequence: CASRRTLPEGTQYF. For the CDR3, the DNA is TGTGCCAGCAGGCGGACCCTCCCGGAGGGGACCCAGTACTTC.